These 3 T cell receptor beta chains originate from one sample sequenced in a study of cytomegalovirus exposure and HLA in healthy donors. Repertoires were generated with immunoSEQ multiplex PCR, while TCRdb's copy carries only in-frame clones and drops some. The data hold fewer than 130,000 clones, with approximately 89% observed a single time. The sequencing sample was made of PBMCs. Source of these receptors: a woman in her late teens or twenties in good health and CMV-seronegative.

The chain is built from TRBV27 and TRBJ2-5, with a possible D match to TRBD2 (6 bases). In germline, CDR1 is MNHEY, CDR2 SMNVEV (reference sequence). The CDR3 runs to 14 residues. With 2 bases removed from V and 4 bases from J, the gap between germline ends came to 11 bases. The CDR3 protein is CASSLTGVRETQYF. The CDR3 bases are TGTGCCAGCAGTTTAACGGGGGTACGAGAGACCCAGTACTTC.

The chain employs TRBV4-3 and TRBJ2-3; 10 bases are shared with TRBD2. The CDR3 runs 16 residues. V was pared by 0 bases and J by 9 bases, with 9 bases of the junction left unmatched. From germline, CDR1 is LGHNA and CDR2 YSLEER. The CDR3 is CASSQEELAGSGTQYF. The CDR3 coding sequence is TGCGCCAGCAGCCAAGAAGAACTAGCGGGGTCTGGAACGCAGTATTTT.

The chain employs TRBV6-5 and TRBJ1-2; 9 bases line up with TRBD1. This CDR3 contains 14 residues. V lost 8 bases to trimming and J lost 4 bases; unmatched junction nucleotides: 8. Germline V lookup: CDR1 MNHEY, CDR2 SVGAGI. CDR3 loop: CASLPGQGSYGYTF. The CDR3 nucleotides read TGTGCCAGCCTTCCGGGACAGGGATCCTATGGCTACACCTTC.